This record concerns one TCR beta chain sequence. Its antigen is still unknown. Germline values: CDR1 SGHTA, CDR2 FQGNSA. This CDR3 comprises 13 residues. Between the trimmed V and J ends, which lost 1 base and 5 bases, there was a span of 8 bases. This sample is drawn from a study of CD8+CD57+ T cells in acquired aplastic anemia. For the study at large: When averaged, DNA from sorted CD4+ and CD8+ cells came to 2.5 to 4 ug. Sequencing produced an average of about 9.8 million reads per healthy donor for CD4+ cells. Study-level points and caveats: Both patients and controls carried the same twenty-nine CD8+ CDR3 sequences. The study found no significant CD8+ Simpson's diversity difference between patients and controls.

The template for TCR beta VDJ and CDR3 sequence profiling was genomic DNA. TCRdb reprocessed the reads via MiXCR and lists one record per CDR3 protein. The sample carries around 170,000 distinct CDR3 sequences, 55% to 75% recorded once. The receptor was derived from a human donor in good health. The chain employs TRBV7-2 and TRBJ1-2; a weak D match, TRBD1 (5 bases). Sample: sorted CD4+, CD8+, or CD8+CD57+ T cells (not recorded which) from PBMCs. The CDR3: CASSLVGGYGYTF. CDR3 DNA: TGTGCCAGCAGCTTAGTGGGGGGGTATGGCTACACCTTC.